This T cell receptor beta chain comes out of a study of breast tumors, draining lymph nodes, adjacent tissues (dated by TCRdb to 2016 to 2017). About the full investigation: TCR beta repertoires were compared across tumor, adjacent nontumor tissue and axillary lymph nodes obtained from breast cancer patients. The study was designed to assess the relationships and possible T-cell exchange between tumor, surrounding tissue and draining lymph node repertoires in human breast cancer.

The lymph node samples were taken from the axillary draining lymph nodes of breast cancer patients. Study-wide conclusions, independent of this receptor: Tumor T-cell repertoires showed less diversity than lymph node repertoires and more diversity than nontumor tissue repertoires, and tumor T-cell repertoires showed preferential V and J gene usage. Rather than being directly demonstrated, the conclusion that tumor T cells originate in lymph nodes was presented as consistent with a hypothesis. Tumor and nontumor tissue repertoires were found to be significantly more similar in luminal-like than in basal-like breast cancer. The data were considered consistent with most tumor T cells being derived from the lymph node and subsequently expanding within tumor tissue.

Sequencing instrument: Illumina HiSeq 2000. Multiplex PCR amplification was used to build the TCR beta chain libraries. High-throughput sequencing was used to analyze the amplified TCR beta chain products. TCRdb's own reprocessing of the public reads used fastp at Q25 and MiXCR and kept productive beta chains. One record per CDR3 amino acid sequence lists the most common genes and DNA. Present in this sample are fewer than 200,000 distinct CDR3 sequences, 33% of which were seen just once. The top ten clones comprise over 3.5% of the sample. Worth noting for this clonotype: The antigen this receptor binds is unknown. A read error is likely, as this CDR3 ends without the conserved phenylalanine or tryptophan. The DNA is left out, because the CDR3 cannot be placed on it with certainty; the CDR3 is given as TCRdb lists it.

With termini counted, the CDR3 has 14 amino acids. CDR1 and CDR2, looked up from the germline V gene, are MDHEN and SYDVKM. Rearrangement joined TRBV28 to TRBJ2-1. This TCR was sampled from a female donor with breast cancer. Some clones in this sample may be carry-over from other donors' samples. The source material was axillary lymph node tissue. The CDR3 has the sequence CASSRIGVYNEQFS.